This TCR beta chain was identified during a study of vaccination effects on CD4 cells after COVID-19. Study conclusions and caveats: Spike-reactive clones in convalescents after vaccination were chiefly newly vaccine-induced.

Germline CDR1 and CDR2: MNHNS and SASEGT. The CDR3 runs 15 residues. Trimming took 1 base from V and 3 from J; bases not matched to a gene: 6. Generated by immunoSEQ multiplex PCR, the TCRdb table keeps only in-frame clones and is missing some. The sample records more than 13,000 clones, roughly 70% being singletons. Points on this clone: Its target is not known.

Peptide-pool stimulation followed by sequencing identified expanded antigen-specific CD4+ clonotypes in the ViraFEST assay. Once cultured for 10 days, the cells underwent separation to obtain CD4+ T cells. Convalescent patients had PCR-confirmed SARS-CoV-2 infection between March and December 2020. Every participant took two doses of the BNT162b2 or mRNA-1273 vaccine. This specimen was CD4+ T cells from PBMCs cultured with HCoV-NL63 spike peptides, taken after COVID-19 vaccination. The TCR was taken from a human donor who had a prior SARS-CoV-2 infection. J is TRBJ2-7 and V is TRBV6-1; TRBD1 aligns across 7 bases. CDR3 sequence: CASSEGDSSFYEQYF. CDR3 coding DNA: TGTGCCAGCAGTGAAGGGGACAGCTCTTTCTACGAGCAGTACTTC.